This TCR beta chain was sequenced during a study of blood T cell repertoires in COVID-19. Overall study: T cells, B-cell-depleted T cells, or PBMCs provided the cDNA or gDNA that served as material.

CDR1 and CDR2 from the germline V gene are GTSNPN and SVGIG (reference sequence). The CDR3 extends over 16 amino acids. The V end lost 2 bases, the J end lost 8 bases, and 24 bases lay between the germline ends. The repertoire was sequenced with immunoSEQ multiplex PCR; TCRdb's copy has only in-frame clones and lacks some. Among approximately 120,000 clones listed, around 85% were seen once. The gene calls are TRBV30 and TRBJ1-2, with D possibly matching TRBD1 (5 bases). The source of this sequence is a human donor in a cohort sampled during active COVID-19. Sequenced: peripheral blood. The CDR3 nucleotides are TGTGCCTGGAGTACCCACTTTGGGGGGGGACTATGGGGCTACACCTTC. Protein sequence: CAWSTHFGGGLWGYTF.